This TCR beta chain was identified in a study of shared clonotypes between healthy human individuals. TCRdb's copy holds only in-frame clones and misses some; the assay was immunoSEQ multiplex PCR. The sample yields about 79,000 clones, roughly three fifths seen once. The CDR3 has 15 residues. The germline V and J ends were trimmed by 1 base and 6 bases, with 16 bases remaining between them. Germline V CDR1 and CDR2: GTSNPN, SVGIG (reference sequence). The chain joins TRBV30 to TRBJ1-5; tentatively, D is TRBD1 (5 bases). The sequence came from a man aged 25-45 years in good health. Sequences were obtained from memory CD8+ T cells sorted from blood. Subset meaning: CD45RO+ cells pooled with CCR7-negative TemRA cells. CDR3 coding DNA: TGTGCCTGGAGTGATGGGGCAGGGTCACTTCAGCCCCAGCATTTT. Amino acid sequence: CAWSDGAGSLQPQHF.